This passage covers 8 T cell receptor beta chains from one sample sequenced in a study of T cell clonotyping in hematopoietic cell transplantation. Using immunoSEQ multiplex PCR, the repertoire was profiled, and TCRdb retains in-frame clones only, with some absent. The data show around 8,300 clones, about three fifths seen once. This material consisted of peripheral blood mononuclear cells, taken 100 days after allogeneic stem cell transplant. Receptor source: a male patient aged 60 to 75 who had an allogeneic stem cell transplant from an unrelated donor, so the T cells may come from the graft donor. Some clones in this sample may be carry-over from other donors' samples.

CDR3: CASSGQGQGLNTEAFF. In DNA, the CDR3 is TGTGCCAGTAGTGGGCAGGGACAGGGCCTAAACACTGAAGCTTTCTTT. The rearrangement joins TRBV19 to TRBJ1-1, with 9 nucleotides matching TRBD1. Unmatched junction bases numbered 9, after V lost 5 bases and J lost 2 bases. This CDR3 comprises 16 residues. CDR1 is LNHDA, CDR2 SQIVND, per germline (reference sequence).

CDR3 loop: CASSPWGGANTGELFF. The CDR3 DNA is TGTGCCAGCAGCCCCTGGGGGGGGGCAAACACCGGGGAGCTGTTTTTT. The chain is built from TRBV7-6 and TRBJ2-2; D is possibly TRBD2 (7 bases). The germline CDR1 and CDR2 sequences are SGHVS and FNYEAQ. The CDR3 extends over 16 amino acids. Trimming removed 5 bases from V and 2 bases from J, with 15 bases in between. Full variable domain (outside the CDR3, taken from reference TRBV7-6 and TRBJ2-2): GAGVSQSPRYKVTKRGQDVALRCDPISGHVSLYWYRQALGQGPEFLTYFNYEAQQDKSGLPNDRFSAERPEGSISTLTIQRTEQRDSAMYRCASSPWGGANTGELFFGEGSRLTVL.

This clone was seen more than once but under ten times. The V gene is TRBV7-2, the J gene TRBJ1-2, with a weak D call TRBD1 (5 bases). V gave up 2 bases and J gave up 0 bases, with 16 bases separating them. The CDR3 contains 17 residues. CDR1 and CDR2 from the germline V gene are SGHTA and FQGNSA. DNA for the CDR3: TGTGCCAGCAGCTTACCCGCCGGGGGGTCAGCTAACTATGGCTACACCTTC. Protein sequence: CASSLPAGGSANYGYTF.

V and J are TRBV6-6 and TRBJ2-5, with D uncertain. Germline V gene lookup returns CDR1 MNHNY and CDR2 SVGAGI (reference sequence). The V end was cut by 0 bases, the J end by 4 bases, with 3 bases between. The length of the CDR3 is 12 residues. This CDR3 is CASSYSRETQYF. The DNA for the CDR3 is TGTGCCAGCAGTTACTCGAGAGAGACCCAGTACTTC.

The rearrangement uses TRBV9 and TRBJ1-2; TRBD1 matches 8 bases. The CDR3 totals 15 residues. The V gene end was trimmed by 4 bases and the J gene end by 3 bases; junction bases not matched to a gene: 8. Germline CDR1 SGDLS, CDR2 YYNGEE. CDR3 sequence: CASSPKTGVDYGYTF. Here the CDR3 DNA reads TGTGCCAGCAGCCCGAAGACAGGGGTCGACTATGGCTACACCTTC.

This clone was seen only once. The chain links TRBV4-1 to TRBJ2-5, with D unresolved. V lost 0 bases to trimming and J lost 5 bases, with 4 bases between them. Germline CDR1 reads MGHRA; CDR2 reads YSYEKL. The CDR3 sequence is 12 residues long. This chain's CDR3 is CASSQERETQYF. CDR3 nucleotides: TGCGCCAGCAGCCAAGAGAGGGAGACCCAGTACTTC.

This clone has only a few counts. The CDR3, as DNA: TGTGCCAGCAGTGTGGAGGGTTACTACGAGCAGTACTTC. Translating it yields CASSVEGYYEQYF. The chain couples TRBV6-1 to TRBJ2-7; D might be TRBD2 (6 bases). V was clipped by 4 bases and J by 3 bases, with 10 bases between them. There are 13 residues in the CDR3. Per the germline V gene, CDR1 is MNHNS and CDR2 is SASEGT.

The chain couples TRBV4-3 to TRBJ2-7, with 7 bases that match TRBD2. Germline assignment: CDR1 LGHNA and CDR2 YSLEER. Trimming took 3 bases from V and 3 from J; bases not matched to a gene: 17. The CDR3 extends over 18 amino acids. CDR3 protein: CASSHEPLGGASGYEQYF. The CDR3 DNA reads as TGCGCCAGCAGCCACGAGCCACTCGGCGGGGCTAGCGGCTACGAGCAGTACTTC.